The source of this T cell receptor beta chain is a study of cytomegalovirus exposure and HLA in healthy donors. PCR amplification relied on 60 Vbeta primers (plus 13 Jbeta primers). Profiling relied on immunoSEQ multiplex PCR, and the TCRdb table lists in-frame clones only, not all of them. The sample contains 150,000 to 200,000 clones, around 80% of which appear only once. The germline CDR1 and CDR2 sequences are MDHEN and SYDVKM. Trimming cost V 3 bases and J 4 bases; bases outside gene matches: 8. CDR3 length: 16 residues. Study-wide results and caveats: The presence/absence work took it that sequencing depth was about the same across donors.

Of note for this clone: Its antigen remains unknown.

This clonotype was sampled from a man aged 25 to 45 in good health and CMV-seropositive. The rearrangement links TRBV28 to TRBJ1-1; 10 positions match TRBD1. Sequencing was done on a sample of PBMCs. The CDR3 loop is CASSLGDRGGGTEAFF. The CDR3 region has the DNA TGTGCCAGCAGTTTGGGGGACAGGGGAGGAGGCACTGAAGCTTTCTTT.